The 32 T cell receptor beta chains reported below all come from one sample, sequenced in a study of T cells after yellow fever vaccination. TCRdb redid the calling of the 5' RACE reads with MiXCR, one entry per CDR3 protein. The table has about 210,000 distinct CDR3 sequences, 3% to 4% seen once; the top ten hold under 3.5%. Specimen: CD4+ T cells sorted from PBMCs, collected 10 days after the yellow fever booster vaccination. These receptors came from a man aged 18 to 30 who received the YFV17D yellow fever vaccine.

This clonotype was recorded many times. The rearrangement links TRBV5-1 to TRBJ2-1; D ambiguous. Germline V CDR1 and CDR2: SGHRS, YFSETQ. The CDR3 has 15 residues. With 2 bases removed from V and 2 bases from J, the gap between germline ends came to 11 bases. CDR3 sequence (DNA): TGCGCCAGCAGCTTTGACGGGTCCCCCTACAATGAGCAGTTCTTC. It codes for CASSFDGSPYNEQFF.

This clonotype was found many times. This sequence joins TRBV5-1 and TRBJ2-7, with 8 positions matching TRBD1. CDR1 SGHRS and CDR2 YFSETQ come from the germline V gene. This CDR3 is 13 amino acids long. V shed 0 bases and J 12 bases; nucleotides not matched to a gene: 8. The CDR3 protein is CASSLDSTGVRYV. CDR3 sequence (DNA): TGCGCCAGCAGCTTGGATTCGACAGGGGTGAGGTACGTC.

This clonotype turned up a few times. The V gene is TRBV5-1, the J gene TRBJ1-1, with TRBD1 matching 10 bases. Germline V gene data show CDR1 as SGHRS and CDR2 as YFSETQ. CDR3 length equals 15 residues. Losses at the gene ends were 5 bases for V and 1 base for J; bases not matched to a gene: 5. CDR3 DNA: TGCGCCAGCAGGACGACAGGGGGCTCGAACACTGAAGCTTTCTTT. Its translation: CASRTTGGSNTEAFF.

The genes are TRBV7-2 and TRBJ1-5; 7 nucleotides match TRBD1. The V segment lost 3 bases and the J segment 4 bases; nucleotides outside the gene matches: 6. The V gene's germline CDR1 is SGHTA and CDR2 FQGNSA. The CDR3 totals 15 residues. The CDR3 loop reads CASSFAGGTNQPQHF. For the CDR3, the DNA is TGTGCCAGCAGCTTTGCAGGGGGAACGAATCAGCCCCAGCATTTT.

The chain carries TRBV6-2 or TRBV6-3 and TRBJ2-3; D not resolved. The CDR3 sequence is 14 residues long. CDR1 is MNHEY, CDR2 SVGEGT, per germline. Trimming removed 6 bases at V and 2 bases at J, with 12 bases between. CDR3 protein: CASRERAPTDTQYF. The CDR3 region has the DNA TGTGCCAGCAGGGAGCGCGCCCCCACAGATACGCAGTATTTT.

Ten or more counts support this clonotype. CDR3 nucleotide sequence: TGTGCCAGCAGCTTAGTTAGCGGGGGGACCCTCTCCTACGAGCAGTACTTC. It translates to CASSLVSGGTLSYEQYF. This chain joins TRBV7-2 and TRBJ2-7; 10 positions match TRBD2. Germline values: CDR1 SGHTA, CDR2 FQGNSA. The CDR3 length is 17 residues. After removal of 1 base from V and 0 bases from J, the junction contained 6 bases not matched to a gene.

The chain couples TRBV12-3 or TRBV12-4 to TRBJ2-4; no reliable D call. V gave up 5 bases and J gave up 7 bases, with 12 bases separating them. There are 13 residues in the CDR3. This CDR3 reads CASSVLPWNIQYF. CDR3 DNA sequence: TGTGCCAGCAGTGTTCTACCCTGGAACATTCAGTACTTC.

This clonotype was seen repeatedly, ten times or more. CDR3: CASSHRSGTAESATNEKLFF. The CDR3 nucleotides read TGTGCCAGCAGTCATCGTTCCGGGACGGCTGAAAGCGCAACTAATGAAAAACTGTTTTTT. V usage is TRBV5-6 and J usage is TRBJ1-4; tentative D call: TRBD1 (5 bases). The germline V gene has CDR1 SGHDT and CDR2 YYEEEE. V was trimmed by 5 bases and J by 0 bases, leaving 26 bases between them. The CDR3 has 20 residues.

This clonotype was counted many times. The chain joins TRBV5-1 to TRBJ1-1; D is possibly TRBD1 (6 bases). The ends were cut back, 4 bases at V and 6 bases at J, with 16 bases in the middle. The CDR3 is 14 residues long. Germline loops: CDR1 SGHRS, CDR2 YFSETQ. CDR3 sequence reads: CASSTKLGGPEAFF. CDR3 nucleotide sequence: TGCGCCAGCAGCACGAAATTGGGGGGGCCTGAAGCTTTCTTT.

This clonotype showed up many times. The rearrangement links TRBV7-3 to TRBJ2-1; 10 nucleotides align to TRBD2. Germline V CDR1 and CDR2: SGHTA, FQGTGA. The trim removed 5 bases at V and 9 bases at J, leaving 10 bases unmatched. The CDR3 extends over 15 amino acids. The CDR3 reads CASSPTPGTSVEQFF. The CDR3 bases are TGTGCCAGCAGCCCTACCCCCGGGACTAGCGTTGAGCAGTTCTTC. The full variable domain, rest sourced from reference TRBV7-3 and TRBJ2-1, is GAGVSQTPSNKVTEKGKYVELRCDPISGHTALYWYRQSLGQGPEFLIYFQGTGAADDSGLPNDRFFAVRPEGSVSTLKIQRTERGDSAVYLCASSPTPGTSVEQFFGPGTRLTVL.

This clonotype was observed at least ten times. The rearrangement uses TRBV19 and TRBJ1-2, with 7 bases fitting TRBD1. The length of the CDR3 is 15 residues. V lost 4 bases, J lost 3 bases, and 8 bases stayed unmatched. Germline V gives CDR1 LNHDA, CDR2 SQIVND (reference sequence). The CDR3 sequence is CASSRDSLPYYGYTF. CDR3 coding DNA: TGTGCCAGTAGTAGGGACAGCTTACCCTACTATGGCTACACCTTC.

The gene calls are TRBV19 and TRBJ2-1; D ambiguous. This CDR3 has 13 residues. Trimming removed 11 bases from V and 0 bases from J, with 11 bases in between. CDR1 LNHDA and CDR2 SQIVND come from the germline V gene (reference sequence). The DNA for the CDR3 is TGTGCCTCCGTAGGGTACTCCTACAATGAGCAGTTCTTC. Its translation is CASVGYSYNEQFF.

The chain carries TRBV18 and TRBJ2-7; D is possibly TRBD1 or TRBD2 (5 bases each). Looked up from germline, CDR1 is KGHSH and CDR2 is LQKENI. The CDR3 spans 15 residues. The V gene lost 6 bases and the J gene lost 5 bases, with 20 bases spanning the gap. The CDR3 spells CASSTTTGTGNEQYF. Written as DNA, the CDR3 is TGTGCCAGCTCGACCACGACCGGGACCGGGAACGAGCAGTACTTC. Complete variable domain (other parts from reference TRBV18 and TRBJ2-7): NAGVMQNPRHLVRRRGQEARLRCSPMKGHSHVYWYRQLPEEGLKFMVYLQKENIIDESGMPKERFSAEFPKEGPSILRIQQVVRGDSAAYFCASSTTTGTGNEQYFGPGTRLTVT.

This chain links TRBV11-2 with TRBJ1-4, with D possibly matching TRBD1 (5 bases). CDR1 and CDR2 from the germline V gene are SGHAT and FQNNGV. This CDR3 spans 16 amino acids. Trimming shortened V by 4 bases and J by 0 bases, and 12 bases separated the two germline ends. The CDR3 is CASSSRGGATNEKLFF. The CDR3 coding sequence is TGTGCCAGCAGCTCTCGGGGCGGAGCAACTAATGAAAAACTGTTTTTT. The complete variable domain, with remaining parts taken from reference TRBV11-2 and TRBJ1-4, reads EAGVAQSPRYKIIEKRQSVAFWCNPISGHATLYWYQQILGQGPKLLIQFQNNGVVDDSQLPKDRFSAERLKGVDSTLKIQPAKLEDSAVYLCASSSRGGATNEKLFFGSGTQLSVL.

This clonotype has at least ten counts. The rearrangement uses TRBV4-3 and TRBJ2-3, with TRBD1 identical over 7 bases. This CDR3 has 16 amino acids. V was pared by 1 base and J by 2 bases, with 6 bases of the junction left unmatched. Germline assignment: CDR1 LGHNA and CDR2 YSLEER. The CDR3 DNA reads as TGCGCCAGCAGCCAAGGTACAGGGGATTCCACAGATACGCAGTATTTT. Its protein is CASSQGTGDSTDTQYF.

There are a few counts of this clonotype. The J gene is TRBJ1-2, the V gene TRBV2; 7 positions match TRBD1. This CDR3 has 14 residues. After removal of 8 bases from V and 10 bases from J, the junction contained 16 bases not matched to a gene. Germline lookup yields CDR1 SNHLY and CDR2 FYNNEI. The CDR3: CASLNPGTASVYTF. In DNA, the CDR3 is TGTGCCAGCCTGAATCCCGGGACAGCTTCGGTCTACACCTTC.

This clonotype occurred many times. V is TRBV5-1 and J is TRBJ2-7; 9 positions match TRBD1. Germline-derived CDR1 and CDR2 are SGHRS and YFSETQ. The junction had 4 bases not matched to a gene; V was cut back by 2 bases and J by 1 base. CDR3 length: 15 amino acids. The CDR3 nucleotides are TGCGCCAGCAGCTTTTGGACAGGGGCATCCTACGAGCAGTACTTC. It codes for CASSFWTGASYEQYF.

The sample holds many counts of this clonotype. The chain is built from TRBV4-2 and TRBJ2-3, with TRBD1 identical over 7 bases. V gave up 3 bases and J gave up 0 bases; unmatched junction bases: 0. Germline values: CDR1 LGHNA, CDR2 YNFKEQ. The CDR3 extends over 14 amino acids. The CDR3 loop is CASSQGQSTDTQYF. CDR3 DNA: TGTGCCAGCAGCCAGGGACAGAGCACAGATACGCAGTATTTT.

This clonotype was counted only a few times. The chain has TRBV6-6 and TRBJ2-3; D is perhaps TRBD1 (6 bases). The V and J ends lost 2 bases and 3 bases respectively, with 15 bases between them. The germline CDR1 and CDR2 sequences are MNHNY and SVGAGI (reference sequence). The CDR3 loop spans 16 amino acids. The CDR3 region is CASSYTTGLGTDTQYF. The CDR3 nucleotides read TGTGCCAGCAGTTACACCACAGGGCTTGGGACAGATACGCAGTATTTT.

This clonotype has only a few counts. Here the CDR3 DNA reads TGTGCCAGCAGCTTACAGAGCGTGGGGGCGGTTAACAATGAGCAGTTCTTC. Its translation is CASSLQSVGAVNNEQFF. This chain links TRBV7-2 with TRBJ2-1, with TRBD1 as a possible D gene (6 bases). The germline gives CDR1 SGHTA, CDR2 FQGNSA. V was trimmed by 2 bases and J by 5 bases, leaving 19 bases between them. CDR3 size: 17 residues.

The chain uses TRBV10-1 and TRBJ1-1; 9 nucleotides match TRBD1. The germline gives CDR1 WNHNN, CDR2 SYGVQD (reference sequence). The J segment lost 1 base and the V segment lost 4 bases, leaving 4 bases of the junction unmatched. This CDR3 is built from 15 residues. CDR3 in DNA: TGCGCCAGCAGTGCGACGGACAGGGGGAACACTGAAGCTTTCTTT. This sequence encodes CASSATDRGNTEAFF.

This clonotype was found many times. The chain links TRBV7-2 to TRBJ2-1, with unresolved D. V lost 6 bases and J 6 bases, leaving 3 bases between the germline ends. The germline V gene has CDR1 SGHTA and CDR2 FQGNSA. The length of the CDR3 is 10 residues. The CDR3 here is CASRGNEQFF. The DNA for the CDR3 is TGTGCCAGCAGGGGCAATGAGCAGTTCTTC.

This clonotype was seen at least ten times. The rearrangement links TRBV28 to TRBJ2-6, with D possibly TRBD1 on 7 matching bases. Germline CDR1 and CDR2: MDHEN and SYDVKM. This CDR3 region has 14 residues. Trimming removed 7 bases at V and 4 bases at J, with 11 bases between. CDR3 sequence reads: CASTRGAGANVLTF. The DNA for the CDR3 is TGTGCCAGCACCAGGGGGGCCGGGGCCAACGTCCTGACTTTC.

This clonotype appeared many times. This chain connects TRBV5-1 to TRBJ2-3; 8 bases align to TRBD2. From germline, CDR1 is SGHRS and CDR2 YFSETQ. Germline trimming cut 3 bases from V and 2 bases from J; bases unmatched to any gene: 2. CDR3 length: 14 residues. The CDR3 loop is CASSSGGPTDTQYF. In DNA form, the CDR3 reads TGCGCCAGCAGCTCGGGGGGGCCCACAGATACGCAGTATTTT. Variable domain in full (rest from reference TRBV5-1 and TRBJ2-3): KAGVTQTPRYLIKTRGQQVTLSCSPISGHRSVSWYQQTPGQGLQFLFEYFSETQRNKGNFPGRFSGRQFSNSRSEMNVSTLELGDSALYLCASSSGGPTDTQYFGPGTRLTVL.

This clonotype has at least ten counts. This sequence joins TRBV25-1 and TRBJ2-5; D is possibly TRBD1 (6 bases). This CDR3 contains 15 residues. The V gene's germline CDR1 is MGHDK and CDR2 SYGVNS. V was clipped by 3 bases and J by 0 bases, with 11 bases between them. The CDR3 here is CASSDQRGYQETQYF. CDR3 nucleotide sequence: TGTGCCAGCAGTGACCAAAGGGGGTACCAAGAGACCCAGTACTTC.

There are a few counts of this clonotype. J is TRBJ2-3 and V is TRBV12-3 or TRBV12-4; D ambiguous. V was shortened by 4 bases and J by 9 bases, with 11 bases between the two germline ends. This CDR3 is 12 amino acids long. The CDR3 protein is CASSSTRGTQYF. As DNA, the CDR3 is TGTGCCAGCAGTTCCACCAGAGGCACGCAGTATTTT.

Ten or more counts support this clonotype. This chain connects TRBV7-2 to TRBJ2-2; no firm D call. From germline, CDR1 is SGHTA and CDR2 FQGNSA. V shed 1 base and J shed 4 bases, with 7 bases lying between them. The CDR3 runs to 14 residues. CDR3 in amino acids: CASSLDKVTGELFF. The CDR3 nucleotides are TGTGCCAGCAGCTTAGATAAGGTCACCGGGGAGCTGTTTTTT. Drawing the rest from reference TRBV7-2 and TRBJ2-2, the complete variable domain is GAGVSQSPSNKVTEKGKDVELRCDPISGHTALYWYRQSLGQGLEFLIYFQGNSAPDKSGLPSDRFSAERTGGSVSTLTIQRTQQEDSAVYLCASSLDKVTGELFFGEGSRLTVL.

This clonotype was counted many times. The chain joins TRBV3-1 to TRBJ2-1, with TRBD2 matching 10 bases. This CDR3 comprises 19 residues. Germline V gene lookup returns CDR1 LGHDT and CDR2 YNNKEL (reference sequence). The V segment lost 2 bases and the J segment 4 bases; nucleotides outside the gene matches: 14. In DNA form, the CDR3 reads TGTGCCAGCAGCCAATTCCCGGGAGGGCTAGCGGGAGTTTACAATGAGCAGTTCTTC. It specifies CASSQFPGGLAGVYNEQFF.

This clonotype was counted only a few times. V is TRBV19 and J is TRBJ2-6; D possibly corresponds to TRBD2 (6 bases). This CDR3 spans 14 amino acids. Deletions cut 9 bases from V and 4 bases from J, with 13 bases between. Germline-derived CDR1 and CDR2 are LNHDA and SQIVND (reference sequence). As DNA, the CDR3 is TGTGCCAGCCCCCGGGGGATGGGGGCCAACGTCCTGACTTTC. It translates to CASPRGMGANVLTF.

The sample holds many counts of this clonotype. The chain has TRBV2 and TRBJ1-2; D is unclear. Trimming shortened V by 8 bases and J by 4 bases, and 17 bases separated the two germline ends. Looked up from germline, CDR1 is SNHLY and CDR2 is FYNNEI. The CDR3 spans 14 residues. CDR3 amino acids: CASLIYAASYGYTF. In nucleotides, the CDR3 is TGTGCCAGCCTTATCTACGCAGCATCCTATGGCTACACCTTC.

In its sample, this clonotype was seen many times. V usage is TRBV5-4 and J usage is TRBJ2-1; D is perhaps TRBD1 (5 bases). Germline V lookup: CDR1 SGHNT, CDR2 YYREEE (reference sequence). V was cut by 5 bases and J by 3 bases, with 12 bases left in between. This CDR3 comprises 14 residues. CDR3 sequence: CASSSTGYYNEQFF. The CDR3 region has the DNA TGTGCCAGCAGTTCTACAGGCTACTACAATGAGCAGTTCTTC. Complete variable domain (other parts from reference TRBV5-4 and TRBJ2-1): ETGVTQSPTHLIKTRGQQVTLRCSSQSGHNTVSWYQQALGQGPQFIFQYYREEENGRGNFPPRFSGLQFPNYSSELNVNALELDDSALYLCASSSTGYYNEQFFGPGTRLTVL.

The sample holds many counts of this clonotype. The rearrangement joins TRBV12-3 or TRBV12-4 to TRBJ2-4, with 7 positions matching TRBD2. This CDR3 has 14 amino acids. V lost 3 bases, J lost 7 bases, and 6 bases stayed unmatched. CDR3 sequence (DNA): TGTGCCAGCAGTTTTGGCCCCGGGGGGAACATTCAGTACTTC. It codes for CASSFGPGGNIQYF.